This T cell receptor beta chain was profiled in a study of human T cells and chemical hapten exposure. The study used a library that attached unique molecular identifiers to individual cDNA molecules. TCRdb fed the RACE reads into MiXCR, producing one record per CDR3 protein. The sample consists of 110,000 to 150,000 distinct CDR3 sequences, about 10% of them appearing once. V lost 5 bases, J lost 1 base, and 7 bases stayed unmatched. Germline loops: CDR1 LNHDA, CDR2 SQIVND (reference sequence). The CDR3 has 16 amino acids. Study results and limitations: As the donors had alopecia, their immune response may differ from healthy people's. Against controls, expanded TCRs gave rise to significantly more large CDR3 similarity clusters.

With regard to this clonotype: Its matching antigen is unknown.

Time point here: patch test 2, 6 weeks after DPC sensitization. Treatment denoted: therapeutic diphenylcyclopropenone sensitization with weekly scalp DPC. The study enrolled 18 to 70-year-old alopecia patients suitable for DPC. This sequence originates from a woman aged 45-60 years with alopecia areata. Some clones in this sample may be carry-over from other donors' samples. Source: whole blood, taken in connection with sensitization to the hapten diphenylcyclopropenone (DPC). The chain combines TRBV19 with TRBJ2-5, with TRBD1 matching 10 bases. CDR3 residues: CASSPRDRGRQETQYF. The CDR3 DNA sequence: TGTGCCAGTAGTCCCCGGGACAGGGGTCGCCAAGAGACCCAGTACTTC.